Listed below are T cell receptor beta chains from one sample, sequenced in a study of blood T cell repertoires in COVID-19. Clones were read by immunoSEQ multiplex PCR, and TCRdb kept only the in-frame ones, dropping some. This table has approximately 190,000 clones, around 90% appearing once. Sequencing used peripheral blood. The receptor set was obtained from a man between 35 and 55 years old with active or convalescent COVID-19. Both conserved end residues are part of each CDR3. Rows may omit the clone size; those that give it use once, few, many or a size class.

clone size	V gene	CDR3 protein
.	TRBV7-9	CARRFIEAAWINEKLFF
.	TRBV7-3	CASSRTSGAETQYF
.	TRBV5-1	CASSLTGGSLSPDTQYF
.	TRBV19	CASQRDRGDEQYF
.	TRBV7-8	CASSLAQGNSNQPQHF
.	TRBV6-5	CASSSGWGAGTYEQYF
.	TRBV7-2	CASSIGTGGGGTEAFF
.	TRBV6-5	CASILDRGYTF
.	TRBV5-1	CASSLADRGVNYGYTF
.	TRBV7-2	CASSLPSGVVETQYF
.	TRBV27	CASSLNRYNEQFF
.	TRBV11-2	CASSLGTGGPNAEAFF
.	TRBV7-3	CASSLRWGLAGPTGELFF
.	TRBV28	CASSLLSSGSFSDTQYF
.	TRBV24-1	CATSDWTGDSYEQYF
once	TRBV3-1/TRBV3-2	CASSQAGGVNEQFF
.	TRBV3-1/TRBV3-2	CASSQGSGIAEAFF
.	TRBV27	CASSLYPRGVSFYNEQFF
.	TRBV5-8	CASSFRQNTDTQYF
.	TRBV4-3	CASSQEGTGISGNTIYF
.	TRBV23-1	CASRTGGFTEAFF
.	TRBV27	CASSLLGGNQPQHF
.	TRBV6-1	CASSVTSSAYGAEQYF
.	TRBV3-1/TRBV3-2	CASRHRGPSSYNSPLHF
.	TRBV3-1/TRBV3-2	CASSQPGLAGAPYEQYF
.	TRBV19	CASSDRTRGNQPQHF
.	TRBV3-1/TRBV3-2	CASSQNTVSGANVLTF
.	TRBV25-1	CASSEVAVGGTEAFF
.	TRBV29-1	CSVEGGTSGYEQYF
few	TRBV6-5	CATRSGTDYGYTF
.	TRBV7-3	CASSGLGTVYGYTF
.	TRBV24-1	CATAGTVNTGELFF
.	TRBV15	CATSRGLAGSYNEQFF
.	TRBV7-9	CASSQNQGQPQHF
.	TRBV28	CVTGGVAGTGELFF
.	TRBV7-8	CASSLAQGGLARNEQFF
.	TRBV19	CASSIGTGGDTSNQPQHF
.	TRBV5-1	CASSSGLAGRYNEQFF
few	TRBV2	CASSGTDTSSYNEQFF
.	TRBV29-1	CSAGRSSYEQYF
.	TRBV10-3	CAISEQNYGYTF
.	TRBV6-5	CASSLQGNEAFF
.	TRBV2	CASSEAAGANVLTF
.	TRBV24-1	CATSETDSDLAKNIQYF
.	TRBV24-1	CATSDPTSGKAYEQYF
.	TRBV15	CATSRDRSRGQETQYF
.	TRBV28	CASSLRTGELFF
.	TRBV7-2	CASSFAVRGLETQYF
.	TRBV19	CASSTSSAQYF
.	TRBV5-6	CASSWGQGRNQPQHF
.	TRBV7-2	CASSLTFSGGAGEQYF